The 7 T cell receptor beta chains below come from one sample, sequenced in a study of T cell responses to AZD1222 COVID-19 vaccine. Clones were sequenced by immunoSEQ multiplex PCR, and TCRdb holds only the in-frame ones, with some missing. The repertoire holds about 140,000 clones, with 91% as singletons. The sample was peripheral blood, taken 28 days after the second AZD1222 dose. The receptor source for this set is an adult who received the AZD1222 COVID-19 vaccine.

The chain recombines TRBV5-1 with TRBJ2-2; D might be TRBD1 or TRBD2, each matching 5 bases. V lost 0 bases, J lost 6 bases, and 12 bases lay in between. Germline loops: CDR1 SGHRS, CDR2 YFSETQ. This CDR3 has 15 amino acids. CDR3 protein: CASSLEAGTSGELFF. The CDR3 region has the DNA TGCGCCAGCAGCTTGGAGGCAGGGACGTCCGGGGAGCTGTTTTTT.

This sequence joins TRBV7-9 and TRBJ1-6, with TRBD1 as a possible D gene (5 bases). From germline, CDR1 is SEHNR and CDR2 FQNEAQ (reference sequence). This CDR3 has 17 residues. V lost 1 base to trimming and J lost 8 bases, with 18 bases between them. The CDR3 region is CASSLDLWDYRDSPLHF. In DNA form, the CDR3 reads TGTGCCAGCAGCTTAGATCTGTGGGACTATAGGGATTCACCCCTCCACTTT.

The chain couples TRBV7-9 to TRBJ1-1; D perhaps matches TRBD1 (5 bases). Trimming removed 4 bases at V and 4 bases at J, with 13 bases between. Per the germline V gene, CDR1 is SEHNR and CDR2 is FQNEAQ (reference sequence). The CDR3 extends over 14 amino acids. The CDR3 nucleotides read TGTGCCAGCAGCTATCAAGGGAGGGGCACTGAAGCTTTCTTT. It is translated as CASSYQGRGTEAFF.

The V gene is TRBV7-9, the J gene TRBJ1-5, with unresolved D. The CDR3 runs to 14 residues. CDR1 is SEHNR, CDR2 FQNEAQ, per germline (reference sequence). The ends were cut back, 3 bases at V and 6 bases at J, with 12 bases in the middle. In DNA, the CDR3 is TGTGCCAGCAGCTTGGGAACAGTCCCTCAGCCCCAGCATTTT. This translates into CASSLGTVPQPQHF.

For the CDR3, the DNA is TGTGCCAGCAGCGAACAAAGGACAGGGGTGGAGACCCAGTACTTC. It translates to CASSEQRTGVETQYF. The V call is TRBV3-1 (or the pseudogene TRBV3-2), the J call TRBJ2-5, with 9 bases identical to TRBD1. The CDR3 has 15 amino acids. In germline, CDR1 is LGHDT, CDR2 YNNKEL (reference sequence). The ends lost 5 bases at V and 5 bases at J; junction bases unmatched: 9.

The CDR3 loop is CASSPGGGPPGGTEAFF. The CDR3 DNA follows: TGTGCCAGCTCACCAGGAGGGGGCCCCCCGGGGGGCACTGAAGCTTTCTTT. The chain recombines TRBV18 with TRBJ1-1; TRBD1 aligns across 7 bases. CDR3 length: 17 residues. Germline V gene lookup returns CDR1 KGHSH and CDR2 LQKENI. V was pared by 2 bases and J by 4 bases, with 13 bases of the junction left unmatched.

This clone was seen once. The chain links TRBV7-9 to TRBJ1-4, with unresolved D. Germline values: CDR1 SEHNR, CDR2 FQNEAQ (reference sequence). The CDR3 runs 13 residues. The ends were cut back, 7 bases at V and 5 bases at J, with 11 bases in the middle. CDR3 sequence: CASNGLGNEKLFF. DNA of the CDR3: TGTGCCAGCAATGGGTTAGGGAATGAAAAACTGTTTTTT.